A selection of T cell receptor beta chains follows, all from one sample in a study of identical twins. TCRdb reanalysed the 5' RACE reads using MiXCR and keeps one entry per CDR3 protein. The sample yields 500,000 to 650,000 distinct CDR3 sequences, roughly 7.1% seen once. The sample was also linked to a second study, of yellow fever vaccine responses in identical twins.

Material for sequencing was PBMCs. The receptors stem from a woman aged 18-30 years in good health. Both conserved end residues are part of each CDR3. Each record gives: clone size, J gene, CDR3 length, V gene, D gene, CDR3 DNA, CDR3 protein. The D gene is left open where the match is weak. The size of a clone is reported for some rows only, either as once, few or many, or as a class for expanded clones.

>NA|TRBJ2-2|14|TRBV5-3|NA
NA
CARSPGLRAGELFF
>few|TRBJ2-2|17|TRBV5-1|NA
TGCGCCAGCAGCCACGACAGGCCCCCCGCGAACACCGGGGAGCTGTTTTTT
CASSHDRPPANTGELFF
>NA|TRBJ1-1|15|TRBV7-9|TRBD1
TGTGCCAGCACCCCTCGGGACAGGGAGGGGCCTGAAGCTTTCTTT
CASTPRDREGPEAFF
>NA|TRBJ2-7|15|TRBV20-1|TRBD2
TGCAGTGCTAGAGATCTAGCGGGGCCCCCCTACGAGCAGTACTTC
CSARDLAGPPYEQYF
>few|TRBJ1-2|11|TRBV27|NA
TGTGCCAGCAGAACAGGGACGGGCTACACCTTC
CASRTGTGYTF
>NA|TRBJ2-3|11|TRBV10-3|NA
TGTGCCATCAGTCGCACAGATACGCAGTATTTT
CAISRTDTQYF
>few|TRBJ2-2|16|TRBV20-1|TRBD2
TGCAGTGCTAGAGATTCGGGGGGAGAGAACACCGGGGAGCTGTTTTTT
CSARDSGGENTGELFF
>few|TRBJ2-7|17|TRBV18|TRBD1
TGTGCCAGCTCACCACCGATAATAGACAGGGACGGCTACGAGCAGTACTTC
CASSPPIIDRDGYEQYF
>NA|TRBJ2-1|15|TRBV13|NA
TGTGCCAGCAGCTTAGAAGGAAACGGATACAATGAGCAGTTCTTC
CASSLEGNGYNEQFF
>many|TRBJ2-3|14|TRBV24-1|NA
TGTGCCACCAGTGATTTTGGGTACACAGATACGCAGTATTTT
CATSDFGYTDTQYF
>many|TRBJ1-1|14|TRBV5-1|NA
TGCGCCAGCAGCTTGGGGGGGCAGAACACTGAAGCTTTCTTT
CASSLGGQNTEAFF
>many|TRBJ1-4|15|TRBV9|TRBD1
TGTGCCAGCAGCGCCAGGACAGGGGGAAATGAAAAACTGTTTTTT
CASSARTGGNEKLFF
>many|TRBJ2-1|15|TRBV7-2|NA
TGTGCCAGCAGCTTGACCGGGACACCGACCAATGAGCAGTTCTTC
CASSLTGTPTNEQFF
>many|TRBJ2-7|9|TRBV12-3/TRBV12-4|NA
TGTGCCAGCACCTACGAGCAGTACTTC
CASTYEQYF
>few|TRBJ2-2|18|TRBV12-5|TRBD2
TGTGCTAGTGGTTTAGGGACTAGCGGGGGGTCCACCACCGGGGAGCTGTTTTTT
CASGLGTSGGSTTGELFF
>many|TRBJ2-3|14|TRBV12-5|TRBD2
TGTGCTAGTGCCCCCGGGACTACGGCAGATACGCAGTATTTT
CASAPGTTADTQYF
>few|TRBJ2-7|16|TRBV3-1|NA
TGTGCCAGCAGCCTACAGTCTATAGGGGGAGGCTACGAGCAGTACTTC
CASSLQSIGGGYEQYF
>few|TRBJ1-4|16|TRBV3-1|TRBD1
TGTGCCAGCAGCCTCCCCCTGGGACAGGGACGCGAAAAACTGTTTTTT
CASSLPLGQGREKLFF
>NA|TRBJ2-5|17|TRBV20-1|TRBD2
TGCAGTGCTAGAGATGTGGAGCGTAGCGGGGTGGGAGAGACCCAGTACTTC
CSARDVERSGVGETQYF
>NA|TRBJ2-3|19|TRBV11-2|TRBD2
TGTGCCAGCAGCTTAGGGGGGAGGGGAGATTATTCTAGCACAGATACGCAGTATTTT
CASSLGGRGDYSSTDTQYF
>few|TRBJ2-1|16|TRBV27|NA
TGTGCCAGCAGTACGTACACCCAACCCCGACTTGATGAGCAGTTCTTC
CASSTYTQPRLDEQFF
>few|TRBJ2-3|18|TRBV3-1|TRBD2
TGTGCCAGCAGCCAAGACCGCGGGACTAGCGGGGTGTCACATACGCAGTATTTT
CASSQDRGTSGVSHTQYF
>few|TRBJ1-3|13|TRBV6-5|NA
TGTGCCAGCAGTTATATTCCGGGAAACACCATATATTTT
CASSYIPGNTIYF
>many|TRBJ2-3|11|TRBV7-9|NA
TGTGCCAGCAGCTCCCAAGATACGCAGTATTTT
CASSSQDTQYF
>few|TRBJ2-2|17|TRBV6-5|NA
TGTGCCAGCAGTAACCAGAGGGAGTTTATGGGCACCGGGGAGCTGTTTTTT
CASSNQREFMGTGELFF
>few|TRBJ2-2|16|TRBV12-3/TRBV12-4|NA
TGTGCCAGCAGCCGAACACAGGGATTGGGCACCGGGGAGCTGTTTTTT
CASSRTQGLGTGELFF
>NA|TRBJ2-1|14|TRBV12-3/TRBV12-4|TRBD2
TGTGCCAGCAGTCCAACTAGCGCCTACAATGAGCAGTTCTTC
CASSPTSAYNEQFF
>NA|TRBJ2-3|14|TRBV7-2|NA
TGTGCCAGCAGCTTAATTTGGGGTACAGATACGCAGTATTTT
CASSLIWGTDTQYF
>NA|TRBJ2-2|15|TRBV5-1|NA
TGCGCCACCACTTATGGACAAGCGAACACCGGGGAGCTGTTTTTT
CATTYGQANTGELFF
>few|TRBJ2-5|13|TRBV10-3|NA
TGTGCCATCAGTGAAGTCCGAGAAGAGACCCAGTACTTC
CAISEVREETQYF
>NA|TRBJ1-2|14|TRBV5-6|NA
TGTGCCAGCAGCTTTGGAGGGTCGGCCTATGGCTACACCTTC
CASSFGGSAYGYTF